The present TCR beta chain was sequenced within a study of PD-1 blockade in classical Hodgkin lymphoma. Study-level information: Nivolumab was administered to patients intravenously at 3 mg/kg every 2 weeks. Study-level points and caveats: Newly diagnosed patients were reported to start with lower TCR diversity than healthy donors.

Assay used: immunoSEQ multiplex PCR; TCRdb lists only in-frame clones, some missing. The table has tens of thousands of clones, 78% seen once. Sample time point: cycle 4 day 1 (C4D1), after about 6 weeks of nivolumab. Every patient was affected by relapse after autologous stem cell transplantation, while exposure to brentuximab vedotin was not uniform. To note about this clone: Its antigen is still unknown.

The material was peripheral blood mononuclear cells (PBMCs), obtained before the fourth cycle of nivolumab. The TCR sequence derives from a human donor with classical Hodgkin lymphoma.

CDR3: CASSTRGGYEAFF. CDR3 nucleotide sequence: TGTGCCAGCAGCACGCGAGGAGGCTATGAAGCTTTCTTT. This rearrangement joins TRBV9 to TRBJ1-1; D is uncertain. This CDR3 comprises 13 residues. Germline V lookup: CDR1 SGDLS, CDR2 YYNGEE. Trimming stripped 4 bases from V and 7 bases from J, with 14 bases between. The full variable domain, in which reference TRBV9 and TRBJ1-1 provide the parts outside the CDR3, is DSGVTQTPKHLITATGQRVTLRCSPRSGDLSVYWYQQSLDQGLQFLIQYYNGEERAKGNILERFSAQQFPDLHSELNLSSLELGDSALYFCASSTRGGYEAFFGQGTRLTVV.